These 20 T cell receptor beta chains were sequenced from one sample in a study of Graves' ophthalmopathy and Graves' hyperthyroidism. From RNA, the CDR3 regions of TCR beta chains were amplified and sequenced. The first round was an RT-PCR with HTBI primers, and the second round was a multiplex PCR. TCRdb itself ran the multiplex PCR reads through MiXCR, one entry per CDR3 protein. The sample holds approximately 480,000 distinct CDR3 sequences, 13% to 15% seen once. Source material: blood. The receptors were sampled from a woman aged 25 to 39 with Graves' ophthalmopathy.

Turning to this clonotype: At one end, the junction sequence differs from germline, possibly due to a read error. This chain connects TRBV7-9 to TRBJ2-5; tentatively, D is TRBD2 (6 bases). The germline gives CDR1 SEHNR, CDR2 FQNEAQ (reference sequence). The CDR3 sequence is 12 residues long. The CDR3 DNA is TGCGTGGCGGGGCGCGCCCAAGAGACCCAGTACTTC. Translation gives CVAGRAQETQYF. The entire variable domain, with the rest obtained from reference TRBV7-9 and TRBJ2-5, is as follows: DTGVSQNPRHKITKRGQNVTFRCDPISEHNRLYWYRQTLGQGPEFLTYFQNEAQLEKSRLLSDRFSAERPKGSFSTLEIQRTEQGDSAMYLCVAGRAQETQYFGPGTRLLVL.

On this clonotype itself: This may be a read error: a much more frequent sequence differs by one nucleotide. CDR3 loop: CSARGRQLGLYEQYF. DNA for the CDR3: TGCAGTGCTAGAGGACGTCAACTGGGGCTCTACGAGCAGTACTTC. The V gene is TRBV20-1, the J gene TRBJ2-7; a possible D gene is TRBD1 (5 bases). The CDR3 is made up of 15 amino acids. V was trimmed by 1 base and J by 3 bases, leaving 16 bases between them. CDR1 and CDR2 from the germline V gene are DFQATT and SNEGSKA (reference sequence).

The gene calls are TRBV12-3 or TRBV12-4 and TRBJ2-7; D gene ambiguous. The CDR3 covers 15 residues. V lost 4 bases to trimming and J lost 2 bases, with 15 bases between them. In DNA form, the CDR3 reads TGTGCCAGCAGTTGGAGCAGCAATACCCCCTACGAGCAGTACTTC. This encodes CASSWSSNTPYEQYF.

This chain uses TRBV27 with TRBJ2-7; the D is unclear. Germline V lookup: CDR1 MNHEY, CDR2 SMNVEV (reference sequence). Deletions cut 8 bases from V and 3 bases from J, with 17 bases between. The CDR3 runs 14 residues. CDR3 nucleotide sequence: TGTGCCAGCGCCGCCCAGGATACTCTCTACGAGCAGTACTTC. Protein: CASAAQDTLYEQYF.

The sample holds many counts of this clonotype. The J gene is TRBJ2-5, the V gene TRBV20-1, with D maybe TRBD2 (6 bases). The V and J ends lost 1 base and 6 bases respectively, with 9 bases between them. In germline, CDR1 is DFQATT, CDR2 SNEGSKA (reference sequence). The CDR3 contains 12 residues. The CDR3 loop is CSARGGGKTQYF. CDR3 bases: TGCAGTGCTAGAGGAGGAGGGAAGACCCAGTACTTC.

This clonotype was picked up many times. The J gene is TRBJ1-6, the V gene TRBV6-1; no reliable D call. The CDR3 is made up of 11 amino acids. CDR1 MNHNS and CDR2 SASEGT come from the germline V gene. V lost 3 bases and J lost 10, with 4 bases in between. Written as DNA, the CDR3 is TGTGCCAGCAGTGATGGATCACCCCTCCACTTT. It codes for CASSDGSPLHF.

In this sample, this clonotype turned up many times. The gene calls are TRBV19 and TRBJ1-2; TRBD1 might be the D (5 bases). The germline V gene has CDR1 LNHDA and CDR2 SQIVND (reference sequence). V lost 2 bases to trimming and J lost 4 bases, with 14 bases between them. The CDR3 totals 15 residues. This chain's CDR3 is CASSISRGLGYGYTF. The CDR3 coding sequence is TGTGCCAGTAGTATATCAAGGGGCTTGGGCTATGGCTACACCTTC.

The chain is built from TRBV10-3 and TRBJ2-5; 8 bases match TRBD1. Germline loops: CDR1 ENHRY, CDR2 SYGVKD. The junction had 7 bases not matched to a gene; V was cut back by 9 bases and J by 1 base. The CDR3 has 14 amino acids. The CDR3 DNA sequence: TGTGCCATAGGGGACAGGTCGATCCAAGAGACCCAGTACTTC. Translated, it gives CAIGDRSIQETQYF.

This clonotype occurred many times. The chain uses TRBV28 and TRBJ2-5, with D possibly being TRBD1 (6 bases). Germline CDR1 MDHEN, CDR2 SYDVKM. The ends were cut back, 3 bases at V and 3 bases at J, with 14 bases in the middle. The CDR3 spans 15 residues. The CDR3 DNA follows: TGTGCCAGCAGTTTGAGGGACACCCTAAAAGAGACCCAGTACTTC. This codes for CASSLRDTLKETQYF.

This clonotype was seen repeatedly, ten times or more. A much bigger clone sits one base away, suggesting this may be a read error. CDR3 nucleotides: TGCGCCAGCAGCTTGGCCCCCGGGGAGCTGTTTTTT. Amino acids: CASSLAPGELFF. The rearrangement uses TRBV5-1 and TRBJ2-2, with D unclear. Trimming took off 0 bases at V and 6 bases at J, with 3 bases between the two ends. Germline V gene lookup returns CDR1 SGHRS and CDR2 YFSETQ. CDR3 length equals 12 residues.

This clonotype was detected ten times or more. The rearrangement joins TRBV27 to TRBJ2-7; 9 bases map to TRBD2. There are 15 residues in the CDR3. Germline lookup yields CDR1 MNHEY and CDR2 SMNVEV (reference sequence). The V gene end was trimmed by 3 bases and the J gene end by 3 bases; junction bases not matched to a gene: 6. The CDR3 sequence is CASSFRREGLYEQYF. CDR3 in DNA: TGTGCCAGCAGTTTTAGGCGGGAGGGCCTCTACGAGCAGTACTTC.

The table lists this clonotype with many counts. This rearrangement joins TRBV6-5 to TRBJ1-1, with TRBD1 matching over 7 bases. There are 13 residues in the CDR3. V lost 3 bases to trimming and J lost 9 bases; unmatched junction nucleotides: 7. The V gene's germline CDR1 is MNHEY and CDR2 SVGAGI. The CDR3: CASSYGRGRKAFF. Here the CDR3 DNA reads TGTGCCAGCAGTTATGGAAGGGGGCGTAAAGCTTTCTTT.

This clonotype was counted a few times. One end of the junction does not line up with germline, which may come from a read error. The V gene is TRBV7-8, the J gene TRBJ2-4, with 8 bases identical to TRBD2. Per the germline V gene, CDR1 is SGHVS and CDR2 is FQNEAQ. The CDR3 covers 13 residues. The CDR3 region is CASSNSGVGIKYF. The CDR3 DNA reads as TGTGCCAGCAGCAATAGCGGGGTAGGCATTAAGTACTTC.

In its sample, this clonotype was seen many times. The genes are TRBV9 and TRBJ2-7, with 8 bases matching TRBD2. CDR3 length: 13 residues. Germline trimming cut 7 bases from V and 4 bases from J; bases unmatched to any gene: 7. Germline lookup yields CDR1 SGDLS and CDR2 YYNGEE. The DNA for the CDR3 is TGTGCCAGCGGACCCACTAGCGGATACGAGCAGTACTTC. Its protein is CASGPTSGYEQYF.

This chain links TRBV7-3 with TRBJ2-5; D may match TRBD1 or TRBD2 (6 bases each). The CDR3 is made up of 15 amino acids. Germline V CDR1 and CDR2: SGHTA, FQGTGA. V was trimmed by 5 bases and J by 5 bases, leaving 18 bases between them. The CDR3 nucleotides are TGTGCCAGCAGCCAAGGGGGGCAGGGCGGGGAGACCCAGTACTTC. Translation: CASSQGGQGGETQYF.

The V gene is TRBV6-1, the J gene TRBJ1-5; the D is unclear. Trimming took off 2 bases at V and 7 bases at J, with 9 bases between the two ends. Germline lookup yields CDR1 MNHNS and CDR2 SASEGT. The CDR3 spans 13 residues. The chain's CDR3 is CASSEKVRQPQHF. CDR3 bases: TGTGCCAGCAGTGAAAAGGTGCGCCAGCCCCAGCATTTT.

This chain connects TRBV30 to TRBJ1-1; D not resolved. Germline V gene lookup returns CDR1 GTSNPN and CDR2 SVGIG (reference sequence). Trimming left V 2 bases short and J 0 bases short, with 13 bases between. There are 15 residues in the CDR3. Here the CDR3 DNA reads TGTGCCTGGAGTTCCAAAGGAGTTATGAACACTGAAGCTTTCTTT. This encodes CAWSSKGVMNTEAFF. Drawing the rest from reference TRBV30 and TRBJ1-1, the complete variable domain is SQTIHQWPATLVQPVGSPLSLECTVEGTSNPNLYWYRQAAGRGLQLLFYSVGIGQISSEVPQNLSASRPQDRQFILSSKKLLLSDSGFYLCAWSSKGVMNTEAFFGQGTRLTVV.

The table lists this clonotype with a few counts. CDR3 nucleotides: TGTGCCAGCAGCTTAGCGAGGACTGATACTAACTATGGCTACACCTTC. This gives the protein CASSLARTDTNYGYTF. The V and J genes are TRBV7-2 and TRBJ1-2; D is unresolved. Trimming removed 0 bases at V and 0 bases at J, with 11 bases between. The germline V gene encodes CDR1 SGHTA and CDR2 FQGNSA. The CDR3 is 16 amino acids.

This clonotype was seen repeatedly, ten times or more. The rearrangement joins TRBV5-1 to TRBJ1-2; TRBD1 agrees at 7 bases. This CDR3 has 13 residues. Per the germline V gene, CDR1 is SGHRS and CDR2 is YFSETQ. Losses at the gene ends were 0 bases for V and 8 bases for J; bases not matched to a gene: 4. The chain's CDR3 is CASSLEQGFGYTF. In nucleotides, the CDR3 is TGCGCCAGCAGCTTGGAACAGGGGTTCGGCTACACCTTC.

At least ten counts were recorded for this clonotype. V and J are TRBV24-1 and TRBJ1-2, with D hard to call. The CDR3 consists of 15 residues. From germline, CDR1 is KGHDR and CDR2 SFDVKD. Trimming shortened V by 3 bases and J by 3 bases, and 13 bases separated the two germline ends. This CDR3 is CATSDTRARHYGYTF. The CDR3 DNA follows: TGTGCCACCAGTGATACCCGTGCCAGGCACTATGGCTACACCTTC.